Listed here are 5 T cell receptor beta chains from one sample, sequenced in a study of blood T cells in healthy people across ages. Next came a second PCR, run for about 6 to 11 cycles, which used a sample-barcoded 5' primer along with a J-beta primer mix. TCRdb processed the 5' RACE reads anew with MiXCR; each CDR3 protein has one entry. The repertoire holds 650,000 to 700,000 distinct CDR3 sequences, with roughly half as singletons. The material sequenced was blood. These receptors came from a woman over 75 in good health.

This clonotype was found a few times. The chain combines TRBV9 with TRBJ2-3, with D unclear. The germline gives CDR1 SGDLS, CDR2 YYNGEE. CDR3 length: 15 amino acids. V lost 4 bases and J 2 bases, leaving 14 bases between the germline ends. The CDR3 nucleotides read TGTGCCAGCAGCCCCCAAAATTTCCCCACAGATACGCAGTATTTT. It yields the protein CASSPQNFPTDTQYF.

The gene calls are TRBV27 and TRBJ2-5; TRBD1 might be the D (6 bases). Germline CDR1 reads MNHEY; CDR2 reads SMNVEV (reference sequence). This CDR3 has 14 amino acids. The germline V and J ends were trimmed by 5 bases and 4 bases, with 14 bases remaining between them. In DNA, the CDR3 is TGTGCCAGCAGTCGATGGGGGCAAGGAGAGACCCAGTACTTC. Protein product: CASSRWGQGETQYF.

The J gene is TRBJ2-2, the V gene TRBV12-3 or TRBV12-4; the match to TRBD2 covers 11 bases. V trimming: 2 bases; J trimming: 1 base; junction bases outside the gene matches: 12. This CDR3 has 20 residues. Written as DNA, the CDR3 is TGTGCCAGCAGTTTATGGGTTAGCGGGAGGGCCCCCGTGAACACCGGGGAGCTGTTTTTT. This codes for CASSLWVSGRAPVNTGELFF.

This clonotype has a count of ten or more. J is TRBJ1-5 and V is TRBV7-8, with 7 nucleotides matching TRBD1. CDR1 is SGHVS, CDR2 FQNEAQ, per germline. V lost 5 bases, J lost 5 bases, and 6 bases stayed unmatched. The CDR3 runs 14 residues. CDR3 coding DNA: TGTGCCAGCAGCCATGGGACAGCAGATCAGCCCCAGCATTTT. Protein sequence: CASSHGTADQPQHF.

This chain joins TRBV7-9 and TRBJ1-2; D is undetermined. This CDR3 contains 15 residues. V lost 4 bases, J lost 0 bases, and 12 bases lay in between. Germline CDR1 SEHNR, CDR2 FQNEAQ (reference sequence). CDR3 sequence: CASSSPRETNYGYTF. Here the CDR3 DNA reads TGTGCCAGCAGCTCTCCGCGGGAGACTAACTATGGCTACACCTTC.